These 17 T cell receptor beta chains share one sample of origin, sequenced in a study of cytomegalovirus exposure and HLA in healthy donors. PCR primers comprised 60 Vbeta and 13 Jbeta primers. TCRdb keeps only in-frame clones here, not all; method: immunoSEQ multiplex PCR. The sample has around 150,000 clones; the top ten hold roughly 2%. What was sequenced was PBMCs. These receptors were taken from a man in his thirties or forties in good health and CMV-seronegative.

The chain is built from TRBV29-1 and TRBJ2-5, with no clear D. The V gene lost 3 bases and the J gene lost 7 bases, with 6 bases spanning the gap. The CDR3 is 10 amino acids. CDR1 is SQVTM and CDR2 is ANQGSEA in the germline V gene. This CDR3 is CSVDTGTQYF. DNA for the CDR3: TGCAGCGTTGATACCGGGACCCAGTACTTC.

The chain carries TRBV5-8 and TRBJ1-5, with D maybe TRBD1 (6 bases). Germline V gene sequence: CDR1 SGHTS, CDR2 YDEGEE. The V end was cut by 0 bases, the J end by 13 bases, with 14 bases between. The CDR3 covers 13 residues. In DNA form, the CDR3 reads TGTGCCAGCAGCTTGGCTATACAGGGCCAACAGCATTTT. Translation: CASSLAIQGQQHF.

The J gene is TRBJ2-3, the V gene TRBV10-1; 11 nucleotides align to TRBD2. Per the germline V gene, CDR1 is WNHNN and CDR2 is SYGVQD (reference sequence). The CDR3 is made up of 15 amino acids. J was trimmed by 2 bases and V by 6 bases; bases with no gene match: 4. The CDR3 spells CASRELAGATDTQYF. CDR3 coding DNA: TGCGCCAGCAGAGAACTAGCGGGAGCCACAGATACGCAGTATTTT.

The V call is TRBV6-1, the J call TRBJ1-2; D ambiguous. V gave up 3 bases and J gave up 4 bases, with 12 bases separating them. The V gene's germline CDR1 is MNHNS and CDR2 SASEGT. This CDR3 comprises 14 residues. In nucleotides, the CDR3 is TGTGCCAGCAGTGAGGGCAGCTCATCCTATGGCTACACCTTC. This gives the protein CASSEGSSSYGYTF.

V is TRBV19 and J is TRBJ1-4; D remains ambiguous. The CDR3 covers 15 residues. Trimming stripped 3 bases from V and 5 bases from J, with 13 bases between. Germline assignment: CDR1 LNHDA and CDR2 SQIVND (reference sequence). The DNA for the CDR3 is TGTGCCAGTAGTATCGGCCAGCAACTAAATGAAAAACTGTTTTTT. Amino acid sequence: CASSIGQQLNEKLFF.

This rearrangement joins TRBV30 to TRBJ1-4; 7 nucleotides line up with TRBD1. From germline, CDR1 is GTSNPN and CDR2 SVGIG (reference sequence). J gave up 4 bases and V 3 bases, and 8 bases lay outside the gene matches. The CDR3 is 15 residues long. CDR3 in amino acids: CAWSPKGQINEKLFF. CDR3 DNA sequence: TGTGCCTGGAGCCCAAAGGGACAGATTAATGAAAAACTGTTTTTT.

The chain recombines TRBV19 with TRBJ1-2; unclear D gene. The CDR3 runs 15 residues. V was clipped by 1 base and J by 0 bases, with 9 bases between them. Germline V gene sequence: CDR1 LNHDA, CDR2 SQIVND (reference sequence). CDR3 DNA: TGTGCCAGTAGTATAGTTAGTCCTTCTAACTATGGCTACACCTTC. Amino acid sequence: CASSIVSPSNYGYTF.

The CDR3 here is CASSLFHGEAEAFF. For the CDR3, the DNA is TGTGCCAGCAGCTTGTTTCACGGGGAGGCTGAAGCTTTCTTT. The chain uses TRBV5-8 and TRBJ1-1, with unresolved D. Germline CDR1 SGHTS, CDR2 YDEGEE. The CDR3 has 14 amino acids. V shed 1 base and J shed 6 bases, with 13 bases lying between them.

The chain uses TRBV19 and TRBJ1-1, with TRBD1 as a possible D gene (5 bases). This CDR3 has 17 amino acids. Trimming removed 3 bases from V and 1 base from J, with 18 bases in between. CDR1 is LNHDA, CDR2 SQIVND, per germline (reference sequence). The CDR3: CASSMGRGSQGNTEAFF. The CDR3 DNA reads TGTGCCAGTAGTATGGGGAGGGGTTCTCAGGGGAACACTGAAGCTTTCTTT.

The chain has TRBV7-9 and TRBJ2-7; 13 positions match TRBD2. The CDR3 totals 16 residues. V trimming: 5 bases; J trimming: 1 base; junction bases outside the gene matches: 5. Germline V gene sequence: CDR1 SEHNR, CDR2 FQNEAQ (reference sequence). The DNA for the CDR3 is TGTGCCAGCAGCCCCAGGGGACTAGCGGGATCCTACGAGCAGTACTTC. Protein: CASSPRGLAGSYEQYF.

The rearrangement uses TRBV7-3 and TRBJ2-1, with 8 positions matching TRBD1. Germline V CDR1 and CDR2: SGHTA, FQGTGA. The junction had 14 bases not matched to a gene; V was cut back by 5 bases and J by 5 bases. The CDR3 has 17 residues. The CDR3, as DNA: TGTGCCAGCAGCGCGAAAGAGGGTTACAGGGGGGACAATGAGCAGTTCTTC. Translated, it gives CASSAKEGYRGDNEQFF.

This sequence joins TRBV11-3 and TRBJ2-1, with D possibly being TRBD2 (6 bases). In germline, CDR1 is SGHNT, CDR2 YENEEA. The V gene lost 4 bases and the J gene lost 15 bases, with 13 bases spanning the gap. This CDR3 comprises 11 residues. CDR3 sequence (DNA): TGTGCCAGCAGCTCGCGGACTAAGCCGTTCTTC. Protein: CASSSRTKPFF.

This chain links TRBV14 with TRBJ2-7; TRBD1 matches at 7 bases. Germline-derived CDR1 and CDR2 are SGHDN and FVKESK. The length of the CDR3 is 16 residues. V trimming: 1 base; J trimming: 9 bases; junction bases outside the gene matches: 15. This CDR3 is CASSQGLRTGSQRQYF. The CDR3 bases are TGTGCCAGCAGCCAAGGATTGCGGACAGGCTCTCAACGGCAGTACTTC.

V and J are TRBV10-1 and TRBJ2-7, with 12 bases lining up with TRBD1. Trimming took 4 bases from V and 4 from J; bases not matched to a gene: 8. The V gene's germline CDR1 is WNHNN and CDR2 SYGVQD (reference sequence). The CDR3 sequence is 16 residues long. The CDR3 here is CASSVARDRGQYEQYF. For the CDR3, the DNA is TGCGCCAGCAGTGTCGCCAGGGACAGGGGGCAATACGAGCAGTACTTC.

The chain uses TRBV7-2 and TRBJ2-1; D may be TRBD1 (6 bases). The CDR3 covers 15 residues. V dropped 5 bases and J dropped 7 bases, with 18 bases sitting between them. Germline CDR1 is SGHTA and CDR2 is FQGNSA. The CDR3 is CASSGAGTPRNEQFF. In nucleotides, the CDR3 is TGTGCCAGCAGCGGAGCCGGGACACCCAGGAATGAGCAGTTCTTC.

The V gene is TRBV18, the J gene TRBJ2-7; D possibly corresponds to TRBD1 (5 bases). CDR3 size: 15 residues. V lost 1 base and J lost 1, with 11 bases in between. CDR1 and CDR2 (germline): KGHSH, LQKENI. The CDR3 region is CASSPLETESYEQYF. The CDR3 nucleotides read TGTGCCAGCTCACCACTTGAGACAGAGTCCTACGAGCAGTACTTC.

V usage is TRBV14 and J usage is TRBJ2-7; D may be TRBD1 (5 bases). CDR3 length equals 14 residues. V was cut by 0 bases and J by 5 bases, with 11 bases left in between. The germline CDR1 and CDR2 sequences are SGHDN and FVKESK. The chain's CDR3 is CASSQDIRAHEQYF. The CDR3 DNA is TGTGCCAGCAGCCAAGATATCAGGGCCCACGAGCAGTACTTC. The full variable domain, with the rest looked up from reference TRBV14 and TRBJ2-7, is EAGVTQFPSHSVIEKGQTVTLRCDPISGHDNLYWYRRVMGKEIKFLLHFVKESKQDESGMPNNRFLAERTGGTYSTLKVQPAELEDSGVYFCASSQDIRAHEQYFGPGTRLTVT.